This TCR beta chain was recorded in a study of blood T cell repertoires in COVID-19 (dated by TCRdb to 2020 to 2022). For context, the study as a whole: Collaborator samples came from the United States, Italy and Spain and covered acute and convalescent phases of COVID-19. The repertoires were made available in a free public database intended to serve as a resource for research on the immune response to SARS-CoV-2. Deeply sampled blood TCRbeta repertoires from subjects exposed to, actively infected with, or recovered from COVID-19 were included in the dataset. Where available, HLA class I and class II types were obtained from metadata supplied by the sample provider rather than from assay-based typing. Samples came from the ongoing ImmuneRACE study (first 160 participants) plus 1,254 subjects from 6 global collaborators. Nearly every sample came with metadata listing a de-identified subject ID, COVID-19 status, age in years and sex. The material from the prospective study consisted of cDNA or gDNA derived from T cells, B-cell-depleted T cells, or PBMCs.

Here V drops 1 base and J drops 17 bases, and the junction holds 14 bases not matched to any gene. CDR1 and CDR2 (MNHNS, SASEGT) derive from the germline V gene. The CDR3 covers 15 residues, taking in both the cysteine and the phenylalanine. Only the CDR3 DNA is retained, 45 bases long and in frame from the first base. This clone has only a few counts. Its recognized antigen is unknown. No clone much larger than this one lies a single base away; base qualities are absent. TCRbeta CDR3 regions were amplified from genomic DNA by means of the immunoSEQ Assay, a bias-controlled multiplex PCR. Per the authors' processing: Nucleated cell counts per sample were estimated from amplification of reference gene primers within the assay. To quantify the absolute abundance of each unique TCRbeta CDR3 rearrangement, sequence reads were collapsed and filtered. Productive Simpson clonality was computed per sample as the square root of Simpson's diversity index over productive rearrangements. TCRdb's version of the immuneACCESS table is confined to in-frame rearrangements and falls short of the full clone set. An unresolved V gene accounts for under half of the shortfall where checked; the remainder is of unknown origin. That table furnishes V, J and clone size, whereas the DNA furnished D and trimming. The sample contains 120,000 to 150,000 clones, roughly 87% of them found a single time. The ten largest clonotypes hold roughly 3.9% of the sample.

Study-wide conclusions, independent of this receptor: The amount of clinical and demographic metadata varied by source and participant and was provided uncurated.

Enrolling through a virtual design, the prospective study's participants ranged in age from roughly 18 to 95 years and lived across around 25 United States geographic areas. In the prospective study, cohorts were assigned on the basis of participant-reported clinical history obtained from a screening survey and a study questionnaire. Exposed participants had been in contact with someone with a PCR-confirmed or clinician-diagnosed COVID-19 case within 2 weeks of study entry. In the prospective study, mobile phlebotomists collected whole blood, serum and a nasopharyngeal or oropharyngeal swab from each participant. Over a roughly 2-month period, participants in the prospective study had the option of providing additional blood draws and questionnaires. Before DNA extraction, prospective study blood samples were shipped either frozen or at room temperature.

Rearrangement joined TRBV6-1 to TRBJ1-4, and TRBD1 matches 9 of the central bases. The sequenced material came from PBMCs or T cells enriched from blood (not recorded which). This sequence was found in a woman aged 40 to 49 who had been exposed to COVID-19. The sequence in DNA is TGTGCCAGCAGTGAAGGGGACAGGGAGTCTGGCGGGAGTTTTTTT. It is translated as CASSEGDRESGGSFF.